The present entry profiles one T cell receptor (beta chain) with its context. The target antigen is unknown. This sample was included in a study of monozygotic twins with inflammatory bowel disease. Each of TCRalpha and TCRbeta cDNA went through two nested PCRs, lasting 16 and 9 cycles. For each CDR3 protein, TCRdb gives one entry from its re-call of the 5' RACE reads, without DNA. In total, the table holds 330,000 or so distinct CDR3 sequences. This CDR3 comprises 15 residues. Per the germline V gene, CDR1 is SGHRS and CDR2 is YFSETQ. Study-level points and caveats: A reduction in TCRbeta diversity (inverse Simpson) was seen in IBD patients relative to healthy co-twins.

Sequences were obtained from blood. The sequence derives from a human donor with ulcerative colitis or Crohn's disease, or a healthy co-twin of an affected twin (not recorded which). V usage is TRBV5-1 and J usage is TRBJ2-1; TCRdb reports TRBD1, a call that lacks DNA to check it against. This CDR3 reads CASSLVRAGKNEQFF.